The 32 T cell receptor beta chains below were found in one sample sequenced in a study of CD8 T cells in ankylosing spondylitis. TCRdb fed the 5' RACE reads into MiXCR, producing one record per CDR3 protein. The table has about 250,000 distinct CDR3 sequences, roughly 8.2% seen once. Input material: blood, either unsorted or a sorted T cell fraction (not recorded which). These receptors all come from a female donor with ankylosing spondylitis or in good health (not recorded which).

The chain has TRBV12-3 or TRBV12-4 and TRBJ2-1; possibly TRBD1 or TRBD2 for D (5 bases each). The V end lost 5 bases, the J end lost 0 bases, and 14 bases lay between the germline ends. This CDR3 comprises 16 residues. CDR3 coding DNA: TGTGCCAGCAGTCCAAGGGACCCGGGCTCCTACAATGAGCAGTTCTTC. It encodes CASSPRDPGSYNEQFF.

This clonotype was counted ten times or more. V and J are TRBV20-1 and TRBJ2-3, with 7 bases matching TRBD2. The CDR3 is 17 amino acids. CDR1 and CDR2 (germline): DFQATT, SNEGSKA (reference sequence). With 3 bases clipped from V and 1 base from J, the junction kept 13 bases outside the gene matches. CDR3 amino acids: CSASPPGTIQRTDTQYF. The CDR3 region has the DNA TGCAGTGCTAGTCCACCCGGGACTATCCAACGCACAGATACGCAGTATTTT.

This clonotype was seen at least ten times. This chain connects TRBV7-2 to TRBJ1-2, with D perhaps TRBD1 (6 bases). The CDR3 sequence is 14 residues long. Per germline, CDR1 SGHTA and CDR2 FQGNSA. The V end lost 3 bases, the J end lost 6 bases, and 14 bases lay between the germline ends. The chain's CDR3 is CASSLRGYYDGYTF. CDR3 DNA sequence: TGTGCCAGCAGCTTGAGGGGGTACTATGATGGCTACACCTTC.

This clonotype was seen repeatedly, ten times or more. The chain couples TRBV10-2 to TRBJ1-6, with 9 bases matching TRBD1. The CDR3 runs 15 residues. Germline values: CDR1 WSHSY, CDR2 SAAADI. The V segment lost 2 bases and the J segment 6 bases; nucleotides outside the gene matches: 2. The CDR3 DNA is TGCGCCAGCAGTGAGAAGGACAGGGGTAATTCACCCCTCCACTTT. This codes for CASSEKDRGNSPLHF.

This clonotype came up many times. The V call is TRBV6-5, the J call TRBJ1-1, with a tentative D call TRBD1 (6 bases). The CDR3 extends over 15 amino acids. The germline gives CDR1 MNHEY, CDR2 SVGAGI. V gave up 4 bases and J gave up 3 bases, with 15 bases separating them. In nucleotides, the CDR3 is TGTGCCAGCAGTTTCTCACAGGGACGGGACACTGAAGCTTTCTTT. Its protein is CASSFSQGRDTEAFF.

This clonotype was observed a few times. The chain joins TRBV20-1 to TRBJ2-1; unclear D gene. The CDR3 covers 12 residues. Looked up from germline, CDR1 is DFQATT and CDR2 is SNEGSKA (reference sequence). Trimming removed 0 bases at V and 14 bases at J, with 14 bases between. This chain's CDR3 is CSARDQGDKEFF. As DNA, the CDR3 is TGCAGTGCTAGAGATCAAGGTGACAAGGAGTTCTTC.

This clonotype was counted between two and nine times. The CDR3 loop reads CASSADRSSKAFF. DNA for the CDR3: TGTGCCAGCAGTGCAGACAGGTCCTCTAAAGCTTTCTTT. The chain links TRBV25-1 to TRBJ1-1; possible D gene TRBD1, 6 bases. Germline CDR1 and CDR2: MGHDK and SYGVNS. V was cut by 4 bases and J by 9 bases, with 15 bases left in between. This CDR3 is built from 13 residues.

This clonotype showed up many times. CDR3: CASSAGLAGGEQYF. The CDR3 DNA reads TGCGCCAGCAGCGCTGGACTAGCGGGAGGCGAGCAGTACTTC. The chain combines TRBV5-1 with TRBJ2-7; TRBD2 aligns across 14 bases. CDR1 SGHRS and CDR2 YFSETQ come from the germline V gene. V gave up 4 bases and J gave up 6 bases; unmatched junction bases: 3. This CDR3 has 14 amino acids.

The V call is TRBV15, the J call TRBJ2-1, with 16 bases identical to TRBD2. Germline V gene data show CDR1 as LNHNV and CDR2 as YYDKDF (reference sequence). The length of the CDR3 is 18 residues. The CDR3 DNA follows: TGTTGCATCTTGGGGGGGGGACTAGCGGGAGGGCCGGTGCATGAGCAGTTCTTC. Residues: CCILGGGLAGGPVHEQFF.

This clonotype occurred many times. This rearrangement joins TRBV6-5 to TRBJ2-1, with D unclear. The V gene's germline CDR1 is MNHEY and CDR2 SVGAGI. V was cut by 2 bases and J by 9 bases, with 5 bases left in between. The CDR3 has 11 amino acids. The CDR3: CASSYPPEQFF. The CDR3 bases are TGTGCCAGCAGTTACCCTCCTGAGCAGTTCTTC.

This clonotype occurred a few times. This rearrangement joins TRBV18 to TRBJ2-1; no definite D call. CDR3 length equals 14 residues. Germline assignment: CDR1 KGHSH and CDR2 LQKENI. V was trimmed by 5 bases and J by 2 bases, leaving 10 bases between them. CDR3 loop: CASSAAETYNEQFF. CDR3 bases: TGTGCCAGCTCAGCCGCAGAGACCTACAATGAGCAGTTCTTC.

This clonotype was counted many times. The CDR3 loop is CSASEQGQNSPLHF. The CDR3 region has the DNA TGCAGTGCTAGCGAACAGGGTCAGAATTCACCCCTCCACTTT. The chain combines TRBV20-1 with TRBJ1-6; D may be TRBD1 (6 bases). The CDR3 is 14 residues long. V was pared by 3 bases and J by 7 bases, with 13 bases between. The germline V gene has CDR1 DFQATT and CDR2 SNEGSKA (reference sequence).

The gene calls are TRBV3-1 and TRBJ2-7, with D possibly matching TRBD2 (6 bases). Trimming removed 2 bases at V and 3 bases at J, with 14 bases between. Germline lookup yields CDR1 LGHDT and CDR2 YNNKEL (reference sequence). CDR3 length: 15 residues. CDR3 bases: TGTGCCAGCAGCCAACGAAGCGGGTGGCGCTACGAGCAGTACTTC. Protein sequence: CASSQRSGWRYEQYF.

This clonotype was counted many times. The V gene is TRBV5-6, the J gene TRBJ1-2; D remains ambiguous. The germline V gene encodes CDR1 SGHDT and CDR2 YYEEEE. V lost 5 bases, J lost 4 bases, and 15 bases lay in between. There are 14 residues in the CDR3. CDR3: CASRLPGMGYGYTF. CDR3 bases: TGTGCCAGCAGACTCCCGGGTATGGGCTATGGCTACACCTTC.

This clonotype has ten or more counts. This sequence joins TRBV5-1 and TRBJ1-4; 9 bases map to TRBD1. The CDR3 contains 15 residues. The germline gives CDR1 SGHRS, CDR2 YFSETQ. V trimming: 5 bases; J trimming: 2 bases; junction bases outside the gene matches: 4. In DNA, the CDR3 is TGCGCCAGCAGTTCCGGACAGGGGACTAATGAAAAACTGTTTTTT. It translates to CASSSGQGTNEKLFF.

This clonotype was counted ten times or more. The CDR3 region is CSVEGVSGDYEQYF. CDR3 coding DNA: TGCAGCGTTGAAGGGGTTAGCGGGGATTACGAGCAGTACTTC. This sequence joins TRBV29-1 and TRBJ2-7, with 8 bases that match TRBD2. The length of the CDR3 is 14 residues. The V gene's germline CDR1 is SQVTM and CDR2 ANQGSEA. The V gene end was trimmed by 1 base and the J gene end by 4 bases; junction bases not matched to a gene: 6.

This clonotype was detected ten times or more. The rearrangement joins TRBV3-1 to TRBJ1-1; a possible D gene is TRBD1 (5 bases). The CDR3 extends over 15 amino acids. Between the trimmed V and J ends, which lost 4 bases and 0 bases, there was a span of 12 bases. CDR1 is LGHDT and CDR2 is YNNKEL in the germline V gene (reference sequence). The CDR3 sequence is CASSLGHSMNTEAFF. The CDR3 DNA follows: TGTGCCAGCAGCCTTGGACATTCCATGAACACTGAAGCTTTCTTT.

The rearrangement uses TRBV7-9 and TRBJ2-7; weak D call: TRBD1 (6 bases). Between the trimmed V and J ends, which lost 2 bases and 2 bases, there was a span of 10 bases. This CDR3 comprises 14 residues. Germline CDR1 is SEHNR and CDR2 is FQNEAQ (reference sequence). The CDR3 here is CASSLTGSAYEQYF. The CDR3, as DNA: TGTGCCAGCAGCTTAACAGGGAGCGCCTACGAGCAGTACTTC.

This clonotype was recorded many times. The chain employs TRBV20-1 and TRBJ2-6; D possibly corresponds to TRBD1 (5 bases). This CDR3 region has 17 residues. Germline values: CDR1 DFQATT, CDR2 SNEGSKA (reference sequence). Trimming took off 5 bases at V and 4 bases at J, with 21 bases between the two ends. CDR3 amino acids: CSASGKPPLSGANVLTF. In nucleotides, the CDR3 is TGCAGTGCTTCAGGGAAGCCCCCTCTGTCCGGGGCCAACGTCCTGACTTTC.

Ten or more counts support this clonotype. V gene TRBV29-1 combines with J gene TRBJ1-4, with TRBD1 matching 8 bases. With V trimmed by 6 bases and J by 4 bases, 4 bases remained unmatched. The CDR3 covers 13 residues. Looked up from germline, CDR1 is SQVTM and CDR2 is ANQGSEA. The CDR3 is CSVSGQVNEKLFF. The CDR3 coding sequence is TGCAGCGTCTCGGGACAGGTTAATGAAAAACTGTTTTTT.

This clonotype was detected many times. J is TRBJ2-7 and V is TRBV9; D is unclear. Germline loops: CDR1 SGDLS, CDR2 YYNGEE. V was clipped by 0 bases and J by 1 base, with 5 bases between them. This CDR3 contains 13 residues. The CDR3 reads CASSVGGSYEQYF. The DNA of the CDR3 is TGTGCCAGCAGCGTAGGCGGATCCTACGAGCAGTACTTC. The full variable domain, completed using reference TRBV9 and TRBJ2-7, is DSGVTQTPKHLITATGQRVTLRCSPRSGDLSVYWYQQSLDQGLQFLIQYYNGEERAKGNILERFSAQQFPDLHSELNLSSLELGDSALYFCASSVGGSYEQYFGPGTRLTVT.

This clonotype was picked up one time. A much larger clone sits a single nucleotide away, making a read error possible. J is TRBJ2-7 and V is TRBV6-2 or TRBV6-3; D assignment may be TRBD1 or TRBD2 (5 bases each). CDR1 is MNHEY, CDR2 SVGEGT, per germline. Deletions cut 8 bases from V and 2 bases from J, with 16 bases between. This CDR3 is 14 amino acids long. The CDR3 protein is CASPPGTLTYEQYF. CDR3 sequence (DNA): TGTGCCAGCCCCCCCGGGACCCTGACCTACGAGCAGTACTTC.

This clonotype has only a few counts. The V and J genes are TRBV29-1 and TRBJ1-1; the D is unclear. V gave up 7 bases and J gave up 0 bases, with 9 bases separating them. The CDR3 contains 12 residues. CDR1 and CDR2 from the germline V gene are SQVTM and ANQGSEA. The CDR3, as DNA: TGCAGCGCCAAGCGGGTGAACACTGAAGCTTTCTTT. Amino acids: CSAKRVNTEAFF.

J is TRBJ2-1 and V is TRBV7-9; D remains unclear. The CDR3 sequence is 11 residues long. The V gene's germline CDR1 is SEHNR and CDR2 FQNEAQ (reference sequence). Trimming stripped 7 bases from V and 9 bases from J, with 10 bases between. DNA for the CDR3: TGTGCCAGCAACTCCCCGGGTGAGCAGTTCTTC. Protein sequence: CASNSPGEQFF.

V gene TRBV7-2 combines with J gene TRBJ1-2, with D perhaps TRBD1 (5 bases). This CDR3 is built from 14 residues. The V end lost 0 bases, the J end lost 8 bases, and 13 bases lay between the germline ends. Germline CDR1 and CDR2: SGHTA and FQGNSA. The CDR3 reads CASSLASGRVGYTF. Written as DNA, the CDR3 is TGTGCCAGCAGCTTAGCCTCCGGCAGGGTCGGCTACACCTTC.

This clonotype has at least ten counts. This chain links TRBV6-2 or TRBV6-3 with TRBJ1-5, with D uncertain. This CDR3 is built from 14 residues. Trimming stripped 5 bases from V and 0 bases from J, with 8 bases between. Germline-derived CDR1 and CDR2 are MNHEY and SVGEGT. CDR3 bases: TGTGCCAGCAGTGACACGGATAGCAATCAGCCCCAGCATTTT. It translates to CASSDTDSNQPQHF.

This clonotype was seen a few times. A junction boundary mismatches the germline segment, possibly from a read error. The chain has TRBV20-1 and TRBJ2-4; D perhaps matches TRBD1 (7 bases). This CDR3 comprises 17 residues. The germline V gene encodes CDR1 DFQATT and CDR2 SNEGSKA (reference sequence). In nucleotides, the CDR3 is TGCTGTGCTAGAGCTCCCACGCCTTCCCAGGGGGGAAACATTCAGTACTTC. This encodes CCARAPTPSQGGNIQYF.

This clonotype came up many times. This chain joins TRBV6-2 or TRBV6-3 and TRBJ2-2, with 7 nucleotides matching TRBD2. V lost 4 bases and J lost 1; bases outside the gene matches: 3. Germline lookup yields CDR1 MNHEY and CDR2 SVGEGT. This CDR3 is 15 amino acids long. CDR3 residues: CASSWEGLNTGELFF. The DNA for the CDR3 is TGTGCCAGCAGTTGGGAGGGCCTGAACACCGGGGAGCTGTTTTTT.

This clonotype was detected ten times or more. This chain uses TRBV5-1 with TRBJ2-1; D uncertain. CDR3 length: 13 amino acids. Germline V gene sequence: CDR1 SGHRS, CDR2 YFSETQ. Trimming cost V 3 bases and J 8 bases, with 12 bases left between them. The CDR3 loop is CASSSSLGYEQFF. In DNA, the CDR3 is TGCGCCAGCAGCTCCTCGCTAGGGTATGAGCAGTTCTTC.

This clonotype was picked up many times. The gene calls are TRBV9 and TRBJ2-1, with TRBD2 as a possible D gene (6 bases). CDR1 is SGDLS, CDR2 YYNGEE, per germline. The CDR3 covers 13 residues. The V gene lost 0 bases and the J gene lost 7 bases, with 8 bases spanning the gap. CDR3 loop: CASSVDGLNEQFF. CDR3 in DNA: TGTGCCAGCAGCGTAGATGGACTAAATGAGCAGTTCTTC.

This clonotype was picked up many times. This chain links TRBV20-1 with TRBJ2-1; D is undetermined. V was clipped by 3 bases and J by 1 base, with 13 bases between them. The CDR3 length is 15 residues. Germline lookup yields CDR1 DFQATT and CDR2 SNEGSKA (reference sequence). The CDR3 loop is CSASLPHTSYNEQFF. CDR3 nucleotides: TGCAGTGCTAGCCTACCTCATACGTCCTACAATGAGCAGTTCTTC.

There are many counts of this clonotype. The CDR3 DNA is TGTGCCAGCAGTTTATCAGGGGACAGCACAGATACGCAGTATTTT. It specifies CASSLSGDSTDTQYF. This chain joins TRBV28 and TRBJ2-3, with TRBD1 as a possible D gene (6 bases). V was cut by 1 base and J by 0 bases, with 8 bases left in between. The CDR3 loop spans 15 amino acids. The V gene's germline CDR1 is MDHEN and CDR2 SYDVKM.